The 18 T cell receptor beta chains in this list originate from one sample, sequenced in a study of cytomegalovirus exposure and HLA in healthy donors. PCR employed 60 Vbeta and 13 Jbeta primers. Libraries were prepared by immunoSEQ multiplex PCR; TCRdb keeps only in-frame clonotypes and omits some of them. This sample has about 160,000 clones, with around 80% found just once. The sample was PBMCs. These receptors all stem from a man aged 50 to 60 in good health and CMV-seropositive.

The CDR3 bases are TGTGCCAGCAGCTTAGCCCCTCGGGGGATTAGCACAGATACGCAGTATTTT. It codes for CASSLAPRGISTDTQYF. This chain joins TRBV7-3 and TRBJ2-3; tentative D call: TRBD2 (6 bases). CDR1 is SGHTA, CDR2 FQGTGA, per germline. V was pared by 2 bases and J by 0 bases, with 15 bases between. CDR3 size: 17 residues.

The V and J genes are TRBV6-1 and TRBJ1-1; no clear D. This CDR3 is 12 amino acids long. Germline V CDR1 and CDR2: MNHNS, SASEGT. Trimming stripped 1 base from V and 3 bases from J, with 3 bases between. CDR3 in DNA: TGTGCCAGCAGTGAAGTATACACTGAAGCTTTCTTT. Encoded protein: CASSEVYTEAFF.

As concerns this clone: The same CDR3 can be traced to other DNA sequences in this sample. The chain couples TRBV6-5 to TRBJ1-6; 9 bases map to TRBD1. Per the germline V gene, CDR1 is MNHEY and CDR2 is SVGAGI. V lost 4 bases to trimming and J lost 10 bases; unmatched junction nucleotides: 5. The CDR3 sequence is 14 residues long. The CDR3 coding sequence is TGTGCCAGCAGTTTGGGACAGGGAGGCTCACCCCTCCACTTT. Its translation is CASSLGQGGSPLHF.

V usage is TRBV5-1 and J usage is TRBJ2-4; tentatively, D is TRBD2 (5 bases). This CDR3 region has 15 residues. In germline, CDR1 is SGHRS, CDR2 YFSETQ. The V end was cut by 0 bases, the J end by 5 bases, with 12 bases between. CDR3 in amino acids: CASSLVPEGENIQYF. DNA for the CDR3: TGCGCCAGCAGCTTGGTGCCCGAGGGTGAAAACATTCAGTACTTC.

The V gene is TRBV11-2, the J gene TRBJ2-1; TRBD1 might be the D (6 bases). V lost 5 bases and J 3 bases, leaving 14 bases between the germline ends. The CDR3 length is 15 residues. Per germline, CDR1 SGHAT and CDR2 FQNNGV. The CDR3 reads CASSLVDSIYNEQFF. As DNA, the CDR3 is TGTGCCAGCAGCCTCGTGGACAGCATCTACAATGAGCAGTTCTTC.

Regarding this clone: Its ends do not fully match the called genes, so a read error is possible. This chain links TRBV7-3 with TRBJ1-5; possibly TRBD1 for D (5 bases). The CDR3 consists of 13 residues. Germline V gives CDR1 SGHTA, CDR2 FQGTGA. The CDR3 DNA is TGTACCAGCAGCTTAGGGCAGCAGGGACCCCAGCATTTT. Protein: CTSSLGQQGPQHF.

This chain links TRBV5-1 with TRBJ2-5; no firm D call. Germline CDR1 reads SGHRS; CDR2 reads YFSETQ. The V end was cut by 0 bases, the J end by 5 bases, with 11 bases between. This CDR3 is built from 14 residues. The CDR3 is CASSLGSGWETQYF. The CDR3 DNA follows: TGCGCCAGCAGCTTGGGATCCGGGTGGGAGACCCAGTACTTC.

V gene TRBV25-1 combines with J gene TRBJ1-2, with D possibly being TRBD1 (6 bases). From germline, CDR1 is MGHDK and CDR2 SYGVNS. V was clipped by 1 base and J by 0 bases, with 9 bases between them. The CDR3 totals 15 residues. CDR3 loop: CASSESGTSNYGYTF. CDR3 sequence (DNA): TGTGCCAGCAGTGAATCCGGGACATCTAACTATGGCTACACCTTC.

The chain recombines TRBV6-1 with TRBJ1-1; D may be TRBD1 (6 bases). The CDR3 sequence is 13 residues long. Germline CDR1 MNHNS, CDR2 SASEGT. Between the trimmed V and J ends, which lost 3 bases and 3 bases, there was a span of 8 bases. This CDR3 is CASSDTGYTEAFF. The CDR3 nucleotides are TGTGCCAGCAGTGACACAGGGTACACTGAAGCTTTCTTT.

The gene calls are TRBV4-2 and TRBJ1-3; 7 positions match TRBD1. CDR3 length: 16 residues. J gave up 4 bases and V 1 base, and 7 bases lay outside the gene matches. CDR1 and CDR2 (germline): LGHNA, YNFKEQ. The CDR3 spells CASSQGQGTRGNTIYF. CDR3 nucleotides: TGTGCCAGCAGCCAAGGACAGGGAACGCGGGGAAACACCATATATTTT.

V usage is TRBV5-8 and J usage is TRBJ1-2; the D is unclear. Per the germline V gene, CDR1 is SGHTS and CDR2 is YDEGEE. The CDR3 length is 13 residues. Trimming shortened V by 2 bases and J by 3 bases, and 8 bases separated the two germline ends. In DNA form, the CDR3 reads TGTGCCAGCAGCTTCGAGAGGGACTATGGCTACACCTTC. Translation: CASSFERDYGYTF.

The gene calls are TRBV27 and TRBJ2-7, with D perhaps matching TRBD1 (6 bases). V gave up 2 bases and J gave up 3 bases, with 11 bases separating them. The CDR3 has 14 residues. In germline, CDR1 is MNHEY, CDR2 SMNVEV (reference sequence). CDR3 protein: CASSLSQGYYEQYF. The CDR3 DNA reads TGTGCCAGCAGTTTAAGTCAGGGGTACTACGAGCAGTACTTC.

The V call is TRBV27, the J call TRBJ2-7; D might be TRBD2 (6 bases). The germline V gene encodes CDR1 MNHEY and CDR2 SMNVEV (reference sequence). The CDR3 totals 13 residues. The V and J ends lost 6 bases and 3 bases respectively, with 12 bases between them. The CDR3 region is CASSPGLLYEQYV. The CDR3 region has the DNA TGTGCCAGCAGCCCGGGACTCCTCTACGAGCAGTACGTC.

The CDR3 DNA is TGCGCCAGCAGCTATTCTAGCGGGGGGTTCACAGATACGCAGTATTTT. It translates to CASSYSSGGFTDTQYF. The chain uses TRBV5-1 and TRBJ2-3; 11 bases are shared with TRBD2. CDR1 is SGHRS and CDR2 is YFSETQ in the germline V gene. V shed 3 bases, J shed 2 bases, and the junction held 5 bases outside the gene matches. The CDR3 covers 16 residues.

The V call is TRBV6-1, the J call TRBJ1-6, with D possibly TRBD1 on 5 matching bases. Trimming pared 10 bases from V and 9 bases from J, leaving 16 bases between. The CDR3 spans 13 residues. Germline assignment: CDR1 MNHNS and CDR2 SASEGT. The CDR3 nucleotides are TGTGCCATAAAACAGGCCCTTAGTTCACCCCTCCACTTT. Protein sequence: CAIKQALSSPLHF.

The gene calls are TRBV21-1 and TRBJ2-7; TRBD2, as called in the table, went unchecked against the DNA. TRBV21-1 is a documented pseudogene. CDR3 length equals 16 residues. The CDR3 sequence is CASSKEIPDFSYEQYV. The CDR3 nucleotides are TGTGCCAGCAGCAAAGAAATACCAGACTTCTCCTACGAGCAGTACGTC.

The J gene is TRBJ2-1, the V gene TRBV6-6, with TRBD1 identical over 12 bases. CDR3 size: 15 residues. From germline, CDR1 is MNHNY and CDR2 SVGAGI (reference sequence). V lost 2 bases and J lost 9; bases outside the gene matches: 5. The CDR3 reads CASSYAGTGGSEQFF. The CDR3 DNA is TGTGCCAGCAGTTACGCGGGGACAGGGGGCTCTGAGCAGTTCTTC.

The CDR3, as DNA: TGTGCCAGCAGCTTGGTTTCGAATGAGCAGTTCTTC. As protein: CASSLVSNEQFF. The chain joins TRBV5-5 to TRBJ2-1; D gene uncertain. V lost 0 bases to trimming and J lost 7 bases, with 5 bases between them. The CDR3 sequence is 12 residues long. Per the germline V gene, CDR1 is SGHKS and CDR2 is YYEKEE (reference sequence). Combining the CDR3 with reference TRBV5-5 and TRBJ2-1 gives the whole variable domain DAGVTQSPTHLIKTRGQQVTLRCSPISGHKSVSWYQQVLGQGPQFIFQYYEKEERGRGNFPDRFSARQFPNYSSELNVNALLLGDSALYLCASSLVSNEQFFGPGTRLTVL.